What follows is one T cell receptor beta chain and its context. Its antigen is not yet known. No base qualities exist here, and no much larger clone lies one base off it. The data stem from a study of blood T cells in healthy people across ages (dated by TCRdb to the mid-2010s). In the study overall: In model experiments, template switching captured roughly one uniquely barcoded TCR beta cDNA molecule for every two T cells. The study measured age-related changes in TCR beta repertoire diversity using deep sequencing normalized with unique cDNA molecular identifiers. Donors were grouped into four age groups: young (average 16 years), middle-aged (roughly 37), aged (about 60) and long-lived (82). To avoid experimental bias, donors of different ages were spread randomly across the sequencing lanes. The study analyzed two additional independent replicas of 1 million unique cDNA reads from the same blood draw for two donors, one aged 18 to 30 and one aged 80 or older. Findings and caveats that apply to the study as a whole: Observed TCR beta diversity correlated strongly with the percentage of naive T cells measured by flow cytometry. Total diversity estimates from one million sequenced T cells were considered lower bounds and underestimates. The CMV infection status of donors was not known, potentially confounding age-related changes in expanded clonotypes. Since profiling was done on bulk unsorted PBMCs, naive and antigen-experienced compartments could not be conclusively compared. Compared with the aged group, more naive CD4+ T cells, fewer expanded clones and increased TCR diversity were shown by the long-lived group, suggesting age selection. As age increased, observed TCR beta diversity per million T cells dropped in a roughly linear way, and a significant reduction was already evident by age 40.

Donors were 30 to 45 systemically healthy Caucasian individuals from Russia aged roughly 6 to 100 years. Around 10 milliliters of peripheral blood were collected from each donor into EDTA-treated Vacutainer tubes. Ficoll-Paque density-gradient centrifugation was used to isolate PBMCs, with at least 7 million per sample. Trizol reagent was used to extract total RNA from PBMCs, with at least 5.5 micrograms per sample. The percentages of naive CD45RAhigh/CD27high T cells were determined by flow cytometry on a PBMC aliquot from every donor. The library came from 5' RACE. Sequencing was performed on an Illumina HiSeq 2500. A second PCR of roughly 7 to 11 cycles was performed with a sample-barcoded 5' primer and a J-beta primer mix. Each TCR beta cDNA molecule received a unique molecular identifier from a template-switch 5' adaptor carrying 12 random nucleotides. Each sample yielded at least 3 million CDR3-containing paired-end reads. All of the RNA was converted into first-strand cDNA using the Mint cDNA synthesis kit, with a TRBC-specific oligonucleotide serving as the primer. Following uracil-DNA glycosylase treatment, all cDNA underwent a first 18-cycle PCR with the universal primers M1SS and BC2_uni_R. Regarding the original processing steps: For normalization, 1 million high-quality reads were randomly selected from each sample, with every read carrying a distinct molecular identifier. Instead of being binned into consensus sequences, reads that shared molecular identifiers were thrown out. MiTCR, set to a Q25 quality threshold and the strictest error-elimination algorithm, was used for CDR3 identification, clonotype clustering and error correction. Lower-bound total TCR beta diversity was estimated with a nonparametric unseen species model using Euler transformation. TCRdb redid the processing of the public reads, applying fastp at Q25 and MiXCR, and retained in-frame beta chains. Identical CDR3 protein sequences are pooled into one entry, listed with their most common genes and DNA. V and J calls and clone size were set by TCRdb, not the authors. Within this sample are about 1,400,000 distinct CDR3 sequences, with about 43% of them counted one time only. The top ten clonotypes cover 7% to 9% of the sample.

The origin of this receptor is a woman aged 18-29 years in good health. Sequenced material: blood.

The nucleotides are TGTGCCAGCAGCCGTCCCGGGACTAGCGGGAGCTCCTACGAGCAGTACTTC. Its product reads: CASSRPGTSGSSYEQYF. The rearrangement joined TRBV7-9 to TRBJ2-7, and TRBD2 matches 14 of the central bases. Taken from the germline V gene (reference sequence), the CDR1 and CDR2 loops are SEHNR and FQNEAQ. Unmatched junction bases come to 6, with V trimmed by 5 bases and J by 0 bases. Measured from the cysteine to the phenylalanine, the CDR3 is 17 residues long. Only the CDR3 portion is preserved as DNA: 51 bases, with reading frame beginning at the first base.